This TCR beta chain emerged from a study of T cells in tuberculosis. Overall study: CD1B tetramers identified T cells specific for mycobacterial lipid GMM.

V dropped 5 bases and J dropped 7; count of bases not matched to a gene: 4. This CDR3 region has 12 residues. Germline V CDR1 and CDR2: MNHEY, SVGAGI. For this clone: As yet, its antigen is unknown.

Unsorted cryopreserved PBMC were sequenced, averaging roughly 100,000 T cells per clinical donor. Assay: immunoSEQ multiplex PCR; the TCRdb copy retains only in-frame clones and omits some. The repertoire includes nearly 35,000 clones, roughly nine tenths of them detected once, and about 2.2% sits in the top ten. Study findings and constraints: Smaller distances to GMM-specific TCRs suggested their expansion in active tuberculosis. Using the GMM-specific repertoire gave nearly 90% accuracy versus roughly 68% with motifs.

The source material was PBMCs. The receptor was derived from a donor under 30 with latent tuberculosis or without tuberculosis infection. V gene TRBV6-5 combines with J gene TRBJ1-2; 7 bases match TRBD1. The CDR3 bases are TGTGCCAGCAGTCCCCGACAGGGTGGCTACACCTTC. As protein: CASSPRQGGYTF.